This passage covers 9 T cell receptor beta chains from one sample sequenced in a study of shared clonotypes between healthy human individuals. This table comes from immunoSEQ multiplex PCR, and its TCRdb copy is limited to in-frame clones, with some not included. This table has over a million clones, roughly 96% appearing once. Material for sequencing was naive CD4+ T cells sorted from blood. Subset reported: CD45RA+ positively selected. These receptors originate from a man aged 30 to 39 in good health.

The CDR3 here is CASSEVLRLTDTQYF. CDR3 DNA sequence: TGCGCCAGCAGTGAGGTCTTGCGGCTCACAGATACGCAGTATTTT. The chain links TRBV10-1 to TRBJ2-3; D call uncertain. Trimming left V 2 bases short and J 2 bases short, with 11 bases between. The CDR3 runs to 15 residues. Per the germline V gene, CDR1 is WNHNN and CDR2 is SYGVQD (reference sequence).

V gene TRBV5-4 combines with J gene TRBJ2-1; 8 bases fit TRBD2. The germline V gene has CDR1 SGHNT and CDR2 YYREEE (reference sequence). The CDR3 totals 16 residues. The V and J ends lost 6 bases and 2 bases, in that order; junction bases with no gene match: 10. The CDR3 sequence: CASIGAGAYPYNEQFF. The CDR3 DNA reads TGTGCCAGCATCGGAGCGGGAGCATATCCCTACAATGAGCAGTTCTTC.

CDR3 amino acids: CASKTTGIYNEQFF. CDR3 bases: TGTGCCAGCAAAACAACAGGGATCTACAATGAGCAGTTCTTC. The chain links TRBV27 to TRBJ2-1; TRBD1 is a possible D gene (6 bases). This CDR3 contains 14 residues. V was clipped by 7 bases and J by 3 bases, with 13 bases between them. Looked up from germline, CDR1 is MNHEY and CDR2 is SMNVEV (reference sequence).

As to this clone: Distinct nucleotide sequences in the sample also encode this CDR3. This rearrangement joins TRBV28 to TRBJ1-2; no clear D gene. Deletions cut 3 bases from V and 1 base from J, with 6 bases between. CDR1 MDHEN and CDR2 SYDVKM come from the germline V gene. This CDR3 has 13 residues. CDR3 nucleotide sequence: TGTGCCAGCAGTTTGTCCGTTAACTATGGCTACACCTTC. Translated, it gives CASSLSVNYGYTF.

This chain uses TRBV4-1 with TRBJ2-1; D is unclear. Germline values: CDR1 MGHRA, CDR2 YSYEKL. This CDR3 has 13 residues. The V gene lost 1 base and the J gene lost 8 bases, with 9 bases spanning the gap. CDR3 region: CASSQAHRDEQFF. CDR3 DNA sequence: TGCGCCAGCAGCCAAGCCCATAGGGATGAGCAGTTCTTC.

Here the CDR3 reads CASVDRGASTDTQYF. Written as DNA, the CDR3 is TGTGCCAGCGTCGACAGGGGAGCTAGCACAGATACGCAGTATTTT. The rearrangement uses TRBV27 and TRBJ2-3, with 8 bases aligning to TRBD1. Trimming at V came to 8 bases and at J to 0 bases, leaving 7 bases not matched to a gene. CDR1 and CDR2 from the germline V gene are MNHEY and SMNVEV (reference sequence). The CDR3 has 15 residues.

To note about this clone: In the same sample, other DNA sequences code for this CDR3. DNA of the CDR3: TGTGCCAGCAGTACGCCAGGGTCTACTTACGAGCAGTACTTC. As protein: CASSTPGSTYEQYF. The rearrangement links TRBV28 to TRBJ2-7, with D perhaps matching TRBD1 (5 bases). Germline CDR1 reads MDHEN; CDR2 reads SYDVKM. The CDR3 extends over 14 amino acids. V lost 5 bases, J lost 4 bases, and 15 bases lay in between.

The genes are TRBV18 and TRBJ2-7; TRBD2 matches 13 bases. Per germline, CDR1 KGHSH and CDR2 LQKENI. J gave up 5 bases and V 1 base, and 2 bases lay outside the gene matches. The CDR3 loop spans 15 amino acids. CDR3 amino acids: CASSPRLAGGHEQYF. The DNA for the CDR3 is TGTGCCAGCTCACCACGACTAGCGGGAGGTCACGAGCAGTACTTC. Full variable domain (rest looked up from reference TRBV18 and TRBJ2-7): NAGVMQNPRHLVRRRGQEARLRCSPMKGHSHVYWYRQLPEEGLKFMVYLQKENIIDESGMPKERFSAEFPKEGPSILRIQQVVRGDSAAYFCASSPRLAGGHEQYFGPGTRLTVT.

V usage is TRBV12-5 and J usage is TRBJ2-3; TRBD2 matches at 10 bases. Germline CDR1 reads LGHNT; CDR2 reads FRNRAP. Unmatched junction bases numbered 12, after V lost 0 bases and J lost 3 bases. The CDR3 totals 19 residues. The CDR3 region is CASGLVLTSGARGTDTQYF. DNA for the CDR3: TGTGCTAGTGGTTTGGTACTTACTAGCGGGGCCCGAGGTACAGATACGCAGTATTTT.